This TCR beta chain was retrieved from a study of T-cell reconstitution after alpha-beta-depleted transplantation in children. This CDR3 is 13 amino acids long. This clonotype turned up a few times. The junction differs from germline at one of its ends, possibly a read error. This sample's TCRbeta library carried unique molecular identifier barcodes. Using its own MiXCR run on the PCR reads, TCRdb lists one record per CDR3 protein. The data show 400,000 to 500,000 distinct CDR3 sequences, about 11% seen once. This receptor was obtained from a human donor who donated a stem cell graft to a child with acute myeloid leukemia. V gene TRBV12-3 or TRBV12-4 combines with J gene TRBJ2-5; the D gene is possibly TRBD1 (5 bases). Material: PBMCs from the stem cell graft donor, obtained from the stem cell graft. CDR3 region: CASGNGAQETQYF. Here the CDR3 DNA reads TGTGCCAGCGGGAATGGGGCACAAGAAACCCAGTACTTC.